This is a list of T cell receptor beta chains from one sample in a study of monozygotic twins with inflammatory bowel disease. For each CDR3 protein, TCRdb gives one entry from its re-call of the 5' RACE reads, without DNA. The listing records 300,000 to 400,000 distinct CDR3 sequences. The sequencing input was blood. Receptors originate from a human donor with ulcerative colitis or Crohn's disease, or a healthy co-twin of an affected twin (not recorded which). Both conserved end residues are part of each CDR3.

V gene,CDR3 length,J gene,CDR3 protein
TRBV7-9,17,TRBJ1-1,CASSLSSRAREGHEAFF
TRBV18,15,TRBJ1-1,CASSPQEGKNTEAFF
TRBV28,14,TRBJ2-7,CASSFVSVPGEQYF
TRBV7-9,17,TRBJ1-4,CASSAAGWDSTNEKLFF
TRBV9,14,TRBJ1-3,CASRPGSGGNTIYF
TRBV5-1,16,TRBJ2-5,CASSLEGGRPRETQYF
TRBV20-1,15,TRBJ1-5,CSARAGGVESQPQHF
TRBV20-1,15,TRBJ2-1,CSAMLAPSSYNEQFF
TRBV11-3,16,TRBJ2-3,CASSQTGGGLTDTQYF
TRBV6-5,12,TRBJ2-7,CASSRSGDEQYF
TRBV28,16,TRBJ2-6,CASSGGPPSGANVLTF
TRBV30,14,TRBJ1-4,CAWSARSQMKGLFF
TRBV20-1,11,TRBJ2-1,CSATLDNEQFF
TRBV5-1,13,TRBJ2-5,CASRYDEVETQYF
TRBV20-1,16,TRBJ2-2,CSARPPASSTTGELFF
TRBV27,17,TRBJ2-2,CASSPTRGTVNTGELFF
TRBV20-1,15,TRBJ2-1,CSLAGGQGSYNEQFF
TRBV7-9,16,TRBJ1-1,CASSLLISSGTWEAFF
TRBV28,15,TRBJ2-4,CASSSGGSAKNIQYF
TRBV10-3,16,TRBJ2-1,CAISGVTARSYNEQFF
TRBV25-1,16,TRBJ2-7,CASRPPSRGGSYEQYF
TRBV7-2,14,TRBJ2-5,CASRTTGDRATQYF
TRBV29-1,12,TRBJ1-2,CSVKQGFTGYTF
TRBV7-2,15,TRBJ2-5,CASSLQSVGWETQYF
TRBV5-1,16,TRBJ1-1,CASSLDERGALTEAFF
TRBV29-1,15,TRBJ1-2,CSVRPQGTKADGYTF
TRBV20-1,17,TRBJ2-3,CSAQRVRSGGPRDTQYF